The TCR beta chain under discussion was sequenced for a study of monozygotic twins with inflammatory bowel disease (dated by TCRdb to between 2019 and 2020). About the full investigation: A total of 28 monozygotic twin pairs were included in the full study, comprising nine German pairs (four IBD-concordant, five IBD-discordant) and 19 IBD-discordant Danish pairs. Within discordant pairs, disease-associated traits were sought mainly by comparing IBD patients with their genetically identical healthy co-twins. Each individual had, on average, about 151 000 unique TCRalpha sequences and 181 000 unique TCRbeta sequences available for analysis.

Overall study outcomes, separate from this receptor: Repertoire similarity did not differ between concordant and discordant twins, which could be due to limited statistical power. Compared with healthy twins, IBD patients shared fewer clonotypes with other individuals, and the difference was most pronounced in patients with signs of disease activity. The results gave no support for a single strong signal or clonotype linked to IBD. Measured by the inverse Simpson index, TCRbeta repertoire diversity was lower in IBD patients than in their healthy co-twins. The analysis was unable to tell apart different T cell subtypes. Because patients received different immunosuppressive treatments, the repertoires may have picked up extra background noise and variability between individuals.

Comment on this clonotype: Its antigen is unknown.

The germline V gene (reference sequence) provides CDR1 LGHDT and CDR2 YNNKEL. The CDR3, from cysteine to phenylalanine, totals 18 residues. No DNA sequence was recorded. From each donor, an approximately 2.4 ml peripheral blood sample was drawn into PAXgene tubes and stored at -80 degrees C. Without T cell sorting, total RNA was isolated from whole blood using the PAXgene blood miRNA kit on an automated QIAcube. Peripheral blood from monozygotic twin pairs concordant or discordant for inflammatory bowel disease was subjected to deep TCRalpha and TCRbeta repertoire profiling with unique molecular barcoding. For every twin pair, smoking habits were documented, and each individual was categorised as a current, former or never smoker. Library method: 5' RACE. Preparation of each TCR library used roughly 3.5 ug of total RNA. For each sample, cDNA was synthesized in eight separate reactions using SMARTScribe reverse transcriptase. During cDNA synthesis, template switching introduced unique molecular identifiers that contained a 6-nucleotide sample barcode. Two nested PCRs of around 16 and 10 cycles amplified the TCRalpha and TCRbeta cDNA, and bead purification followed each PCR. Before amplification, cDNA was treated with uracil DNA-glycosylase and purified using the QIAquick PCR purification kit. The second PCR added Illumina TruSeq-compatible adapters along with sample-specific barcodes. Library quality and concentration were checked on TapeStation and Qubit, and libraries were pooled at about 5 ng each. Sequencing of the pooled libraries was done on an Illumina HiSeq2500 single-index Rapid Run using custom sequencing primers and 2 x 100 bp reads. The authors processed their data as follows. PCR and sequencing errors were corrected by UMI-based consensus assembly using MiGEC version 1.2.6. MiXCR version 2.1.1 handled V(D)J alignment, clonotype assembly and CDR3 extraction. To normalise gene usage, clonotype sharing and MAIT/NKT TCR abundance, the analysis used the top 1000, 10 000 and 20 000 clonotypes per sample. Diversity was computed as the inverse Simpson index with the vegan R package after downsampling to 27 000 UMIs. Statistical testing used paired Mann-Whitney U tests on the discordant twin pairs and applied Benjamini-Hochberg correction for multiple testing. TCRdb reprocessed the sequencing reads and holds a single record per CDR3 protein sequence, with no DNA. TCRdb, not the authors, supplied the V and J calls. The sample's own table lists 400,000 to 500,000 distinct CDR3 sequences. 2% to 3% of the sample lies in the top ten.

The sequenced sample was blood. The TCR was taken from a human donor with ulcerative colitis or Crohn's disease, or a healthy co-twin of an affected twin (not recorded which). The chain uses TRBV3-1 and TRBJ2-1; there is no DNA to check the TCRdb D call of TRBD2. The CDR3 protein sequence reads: CASSQEGLAGSSYNEQFF.